In its sample, the clone carrying this TCR beta chain was seen once. V was clipped by 3 bases and J by 7 bases, with 12 bases between them. Germline CDR1 is GTSNPN and CDR2 is SVGIG (reference sequence). This CDR3 is built from 12 residues. Patients of the Seattle cohort, enrolled during active infection, were followed longitudinally. These data are taken from a study of blood T cell repertoires in COVID-19. Study summary: T cells, B-cell-depleted T cells, or PBMCs provided the cDNA or gDNA that served as material.

Libraries were prepared by immunoSEQ multiplex PCR; TCRdb keeps only in-frame clonotypes and omits some of them. This table has over 200,000 clones, about 91% appearing once. The V and J genes are TRBV30 and TRBJ1-1; TRBD1 is a possible D gene (5 bases). What was sequenced was peripheral blood. This clonotype was sampled from a person aged 18-30 years with COVID-19, enrolled during active disease. The CDR3 DNA is TGTGCCTGGAGCTGGCAGGGCGATGAAGCTTTCTTT. As protein: CAWSWQGDEAFF.